The rows below give T cell receptor beta chains drawn from one sample of a study of cytomegalovirus exposure and HLA in healthy donors. Profiled with immunoSEQ multiplex PCR; TCRdb holds only in-frame clones, not every one. Here the sample spans 150,000 to 200,000 clones, under 85% being singletons. Sequencing was performed on PBMCs. The receptors come from a woman in her thirties in good health and CMV-seronegative. The CDR3 runs from the conserved cysteine through the conserved F or W. Each record gives: CDR3 protein, CDR3 DNA, D gene, J gene, V gene, clone size. The D gene is left open where the match is weak. Not all rows give a size; the values are once, few, many and, for expanded clones, a class.

CAWSVQVVDEQYF TGTGCCTGGAGTGTACAGGTTGTCGACGAGCAGTACTTC . TRBJ2-7 TRBV30 .
CASSHLAGPDSSYNEQFF TGTGCCAGCAGCCACCTAGCGGGGCCCGACAGCTCCTACAATGAGCAGTTCTTC TRBD2 TRBJ2-1 TRBV4-2 .
CASSPVGANYGYTF TGCGCCAGCAGTCCCGTGGGAGCTAACTATGGCTACACCTTC . TRBJ1-2 TRBV5-1 .
CASSLTGDYNEQFF TGCGCCAGCTCCCTGACAGGGGACTACAATGAGCAGTTCTTC TRBD1 TRBJ2-1 TRBV10-1 few
CASSHQQSDRGGYTF TGTGCCAGCAGCCACCAACAATCGGACAGGGGCGGCTACACCTTC TRBD1 TRBJ1-2 TRBV4-2 .
CASSSTGDRRNEKLFF TGTGCCAGCAGCTCGACAGGTGACAGACGGAATGAAAAACTGTTTTTT . TRBJ1-4 TRBV7-2 .
CSGGSEAFF TGCAGCGGAGGATCTGAAGCTTTCTTT . TRBJ1-1 TRBV29-1 .
CASSLWGQGYTF TGTGCCAGCAGCTTGTGGGGACAGGGCTACACCTTC TRBD1 TRBJ1-2 TRBV5-5 .
CAWNGGNYGYTF TGTGCCTGGAACGGAGGAAACTATGGCTACACCTTC . TRBJ1-2 TRBV30 .
CASSYRRYSYEQYF TGTGCCAGCAGTTACCGGAGATATTCCTACGAGCAGTACTTC . TRBJ2-7 TRBV6-5 .
CASSQVVQYTDTQYF TGTGCCAGCAGCCAAGTCGTACAGTACACAGATACGCAGTATTTT . TRBJ2-3 TRBV7-9 .
CASNLGDRASGYTF TGTGCCAGCAACCTGGGGGACAGGGCTTCTGGCTACACCTTC TRBD1 TRBJ1-2 TRBV28 .
CAWSPDRGPYEQYF TGTGCCTGGAGCCCTGACAGGGGTCCCTACGAGCAGTACTTC TRBD1 TRBJ2-7 TRBV30 .
CASSLGQGTEKLFF TGCGCCAGCAGCCTAGGACAGGGAACAGAAAAACTGTTTTTT TRBD1 TRBJ1-4 TRBV5-1 once
CASSELGVIWDYGYTF TGTGCCAGCAGTGAATTGGGAGTTATATGGGACTATGGCTACACCTTC . TRBJ1-2 TRBV2 .
CASSVGQGYGYTF TGTGCCAGCAGTGTAGGGCAGGGGTATGGCTACACCTTC . TRBJ1-2 TRBV2 .
CASSGSEGQDYGYTF TGTGCCAGCAGTGGGTCTGAGGGACAGGACTATGGCTACACCTTC TRBD1 TRBJ1-2 TRBV25-1 .
CASRRGQGTGELFF TGTGCCAGCAGAAGGGGACAGGGGACCGGGGAGCTGTTTTTT TRBD1 TRBJ2-2 TRBV6-1 .
CASSEGLEQYF TGCGCCAGCAGTGAGGGGCTGGAGCAGTACTTC . TRBJ2-7 TRBV10-2 .
CASSEPGNTEAFF TGTGCCAGCAGTGAACCCGGGAACACTGAAGCTTTCTTT . TRBJ1-1 TRBV25-1 .
CASSPRTGGYTDTQYF TGTGCCAGCTCACCGAGGACAGGGGGCTACACAGATACGCAGTATTTT TRBD1 TRBJ2-3 TRBV18 .
CASSPPGQAHQETQYF TGTGCCAGCTCACCGCCGGGACAGGCCCACCAAGAGACCCAGTACTTC TRBD1 TRBJ2-5 TRBV18 .
CASSPTGPKAGNTIYF TGTGCCAGCAGTCCCACGGGTCCAAAGGCGGGAAACACCATATATTTT . TRBJ1-3 TRBV2 .
CASSLVGSYRRDYGYTF TGTGCCAGCAGCTTAGTCGGCTCCTACCGGAGGGACTATGGCTACACCTTC . TRBJ1-2 TRBV11-2 .
CASSRTGQGYTEAFF TGCGCCAGCAGTCGTACAGGACAGGGTTATACTGAAGCTTTCTTT TRBD1 TRBJ1-1 TRBV5-1 .
CASSPHTLNTEAFF TGTGCCAGCAGTCCCCACACCCTGAACACTGAAGCTTTCTTT . TRBJ1-1 TRBV6-5 .
CASSLIGTGELFF TGTGCCAGCAGCTTAATCGGCACCGGGGAGCTGTTTTTT . TRBJ2-2 TRBV7-3 .
CASSLGGGIHEQFF TGCGCCAGCAGCTTGGGTGGGGGGATACATGAGCAGTTCTTC . TRBJ2-1 TRBV5-1 .
CASSLDRPPEAFF TGTGCCAGCAGCTTGGACAGGCCTCCTGAAGCTTTCTTT TRBD1 TRBJ1-1 TRBV11-2 .
CASSLGRQSDYGYTF TGTGCCAGCAGCTTAGGTAGACAAAGTGACTATGGCTACACCTTC . TRBJ1-2 TRBV11-2 .
CASRTGGTGGNQPQHF TGCGCCAGCAGGACAGGGGGCACGGGCGGCAATCAGCCCCAGCATTTT TRBD1 TRBJ1-5 TRBV10-1 .
CASSHDGVNTEAFF TGTGCCAGCAGCCACGACGGGGTAAACACTGAAGCTTTCTTT . TRBJ1-1 TRBV5-4 .
CASSYSGRSVYEQFF TGTGCCAGCAGCTACAGCGGGAGGAGTGTCTATGAGCAGTTCTTC TRBD2 TRBJ2-1 TRBV7-6 .
CASATSAGGSYEQYF TGTGCCAGTGCGACGTCGGCAGGGGGGAGCTACGAGCAGTACTTC . TRBJ2-7 TRBV27 .
CASSVAWARVSGNTIYF TGTGCCAGCAGCGTAGCTTGGGCCAGGGTCTCTGGAAACACCATATATTTT . TRBJ1-3 TRBV9 .
CASSLTGGNQPQHF TGTGCCAGCAGTTTAACAGGGGGCAATCAGCCCCAGCATTTT TRBD1 TRBJ1-5 TRBV28 .
CASNGGQGTGELFF TGTGCCAGCAACGGGGGGCAGGGCACCGGGGAGCTGTTTTTT . TRBJ2-2 TRBV7-3 .
CSVEDGSDTQYF TGCAGCGTTGAAGACGGTTCGGATACGCAGTATTTT . TRBJ2-3 TRBV29-1 few
CASSLATGWGELFF TGTGCCAGCAGCTTAGCAACAGGATGGGGGGAGCTGTTTTTT . TRBJ2-2 TRBV13 few
CASSPRPAEETGELFF TGTGCCAGCTCACCACGGCCAGCGGAGGAGACCGGGGAGCTGTTTTTT . TRBJ2-2 TRBV18 .
CASSEVPGWAEQFF TGTGCCAGCAGTGAAGTACCAGGGTGGGCTGAGCAGTTCTTC . TRBJ2-1 TRBV2 .
CASSPGLASSYEQYF TGCGCCAGCAGCCCGGGACTAGCTAGCTCCTACGAGCAGTACTTC TRBD2 TRBJ2-7 TRBV4-3 .
CASSLWSSMNTEAFF TGTGCCAGCAGTTTATGGTCCAGTATGAACACTGAAGCTTTCTTT . TRBJ1-1 TRBV28 .
CASSLVRATEAFF TGTGCCAGCAGCTTAGTGAGGGCCACTGAAGCTTTCTTT . TRBJ1-1 TRBV11-1 few
CATRQGMNTEAFF TGTGCCACCCGACAGGGAATGAACACTGAAGCTTTCTTT TRBD1 TRBJ1-1 TRBV19 .
CASSFRLAEYNEQFF TGTGCCAGCAGCTTCCGACTAGCGGAGTACAATGAGCAGTTCTTC TRBD2 TRBJ2-1 TRBV7-9 .
CASSVGLAQNEQYF TGTGCCAGCAGCGTAGGCCTAGCTCAGAACGAGCAGTACTTC . TRBJ2-7 TRBV9 .
CASMTTGNGQPQHF TGTGCCAGCATGACGACAGGGAATGGTCAGCCCCAGCATTTT TRBD1 TRBJ1-5 TRBV28 .
CASSIGGTGYYEQYF TGTGCCAGTAGTATAGGCGGGACAGGGTACTACGAGCAGTACTTC TRBD1 TRBJ2-7 TRBV19 .
CASLPRGAYEQYF TGTGCCAGCCTGCCCCGGGGGGCCTACGAGCAGTACTTC TRBD2 TRBJ2-7 TRBV6-1 .
CASSETQGPSTDTQYF TGTGCCAGCAGCGAGACTCAGGGGCCTAGCACAGATACGCAGTATTTT . TRBJ2-3 TRBV9 .
CASSPSGTVPSYEQYF TGCGCCAGCAGTCCTTCCGGGACAGTTCCTTCCTACGAGCAGTACTTC TRBD1 TRBJ2-7 TRBV5-1 .
CASSPTTVLWEQYF TGTGCCAGCAGCCCTACCACAGTTCTTTGGGAGCAGTACTTC . TRBJ2-7 TRBV7-9 few
CASSTFTSGRPNEQFF TGTGCCAGCAGCACTTTTACTAGCGGGAGGCCCAATGAGCAGTTCTTC TRBD2 TRBJ2-1 TRBV7-9 .
CASSPPHTDTQYF TGTGCCAGCAGCCCCCCCCATACAGATACGCAGTATTTT . TRBJ2-3 TRBV5-4 once
CASSLAYGYTF TGTGCCAGCAGTTTGGCCTATGGCTACACCTTC . TRBJ1-2 TRBV28 .
CATSRGGGDYGYTF TGTGCCACCAGCAGAGGAGGGGGCGACTATGGCTACACCTTC TRBD1 TRBJ1-2 TRBV15 .